The present entry profiles one TCR beta chain with its context. The target antigen is unknown. This sample stems from a study of CD8 T cells in Susac syndrome. Findings of the study overall: The study's TCR sequencing and HLA analysis covered a relatively small number of individuals, and the study acknowledged this.

FACS enriched CD8+ TEMRA cells, while bulk CD8+ and CD4+ were negatively isolated. The RNA input was about 0.5 to 1 ug, and it was reverse transcribed with random hexamers. TCRdb processed the immunoSEQ multiplex PCR reads anew with MiXCR; each CDR3 protein has one entry. The repertoire includes 140,000 or so distinct CDR3 sequences, around 94% of them detected once, and 0.084% sits in the top ten. Germline CDR1 is KGHSH and CDR2 is LQKENI. Trimming stripped 0 bases from V and 5 bases from J, with 11 bases between. The CDR3 totals 14 residues. The receptor's source is a human donor in good health. Sequencing was done on a sample of CD4+ T cells from PBMCs. This rearrangement joins TRBV18 to TRBJ2-7, with D possibly being TRBD1 (6 bases). In DNA, the CDR3 is TGTGCCAGCTCACCACCCCTCGACAGGAACGAGCAGTACTTC. This sequence encodes CASSPPLDRNEQYF.